Presented here are 2 T cell receptor beta chains from one specimen sequenced in a study of CD8 T cells in Susac syndrome. Random hexamers were used to reverse transcribe the RNA input (0.5 to 1 ug). TCRdb reanalysed the immunoSEQ multiplex PCR reads using MiXCR and keeps one entry per CDR3 protein. The data contain more than 130,000 distinct CDR3 sequences, around 94% of them singletons. Sequenced material: CD8+ T cells from PBMCs. The receptors come from a human donor in good health.

V gene TRBV7-9 combines with J gene TRBJ2-7; no definite D call. CDR3 size: 14 residues. V gave up 1 base and J gave up 0 bases, with 7 bases separating them. Looked up from germline, CDR1 is SEHNR and CDR2 is FQNEAQ (reference sequence). CDR3 nucleotides: TGTGCCAGCAGCTTAGACGTACACTCCTACGAGCAGTACTTC. Translated: CASSLDVHSYEQYF.

This chain uses TRBV27 with TRBJ2-5; D is ambiguous. CDR3 length: 10 residues. CDR1 and CDR2 (germline): MNHEY, SMNVEV (reference sequence). V lost 7 bases to trimming and J lost 14 bases, with 14 bases between them. CDR3 sequence: CASTYIPPYF. In nucleotides, the CDR3 is TGTGCCAGCACCTATATCCCCCCCTACTTC.